This TCR beta chain was recorded in a study of metastatic and nonmetastatic thyroid tumors. TCRdb reanalyzed the PCR reads with MiXCR. The sample has approximately 12,000 clones, about 33% seen once. In germline, CDR1 is DFQATT, CDR2 SNEGSKA (reference sequence). The V segment lost 6 bases and the J segment 4 bases; nucleotides outside the gene matches: 14. The CDR3 runs to 16 residues. Each patient came to thyroid surgery without any prior treatment (of any kind). By sample fraction, this clone is medium-sized. The V call is TRBV20-1, the J call TRBJ2-7; 11 bases are a match to TRBD2. The source material was tumor tissue. The source is a female donor with papillary thyroid cancer or a benign thyroid nodule (not recorded which). Some clones in this sample may be carry-over from other donors' samples. The CDR3 loop reads CSAQKTSGMRHYEQYF. The CDR3 region has the DNA TGCAGTGCCCAAAAGACTAGCGGGATGAGGCATTACGAGCAGTACTTC.